What follows are 26 T cell receptor beta chains derived from one specimen sequenced in a study of blood T cell repertoires in COVID-19. Only in-frame clones appear in the TCRdb table, and some are missing; sequencing was by immunoSEQ multiplex PCR. The table includes under 400,000 clones, approximately 89% detected once. Specimen: peripheral blood. The receptors originated from a woman aged 55-70 years with COVID-19, enrolled during active disease.

The CDR3 DNA follows: TGCGCCAGCAGCCAGACTAGCTTCGGGACGGCCCACACTGAAGCTTTCTTT. Encoded protein: CASSQTSFGTAHTEAFF. The rearrangement joins TRBV4-1 to TRBJ1-1, with a weak D call TRBD1 (5 bases). This CDR3 is built from 17 residues. The V and J ends lost 3 bases and 3 bases respectively, with 20 bases between them. Germline CDR1 is MGHRA and CDR2 is YSYEKL.

This clone was seen just once. The chain has TRBV18 and TRBJ1-3, with D unresolved. Germline values: CDR1 KGHSH, CDR2 LQKENI. Trimming took off 5 bases at V and 0 bases at J, with 14 bases between the two ends. CDR3 size: 16 residues. The CDR3 is CASSDLTRSSGNTIYF. The CDR3 DNA reads TGTGCCAGCTCAGACCTTACGCGGAGCTCTGGAAACACCATATATTTT.

V is TRBV12-3 or TRBV12-4 and J is TRBJ1-5; D not resolved. The CDR3 is 12 residues long. V was clipped by 1 base and J by 8 bases, with 6 bases between them. This CDR3 is CASSLGPEPQHF. CDR3 DNA sequence: TGTGCCAGCAGTTTAGGTCCGGAGCCCCAGCATTTT.

The V call is TRBV19, the J call TRBJ1-5; the D is unclear. The CDR3 extends over 14 amino acids. Germline CDR1 is LNHDA and CDR2 is SQIVND (reference sequence). V lost 2 bases and J lost 7, with 12 bases in between. CDR3 nucleotide sequence: TGTGCCAGTAGTATAAGCGACCTGAGACAGCCCCAGCATTTT. Residues: CASSISDLRQPQHF.

This clone was seen only a few times. This sequence joins TRBV4-2 and TRBJ2-7; tentative D call: TRBD1 (7 bases). CDR1 LGHNA and CDR2 YNFKEQ come from the germline V gene. The CDR3 loop spans 15 amino acids. The V and J ends lost 0 bases and 7 bases respectively, with 16 bases between them. In DNA form, the CDR3 reads TGTGCCAGCAGCCAAGAGCGACAGGGAGGAAGTGAGCAGTACTTC. It is translated as CASSQERQGGSEQYF.

V gene TRBV6-5 combines with J gene TRBJ1-6; D is possibly TRBD1 (5 bases). The CDR3 loop spans 15 amino acids. Germline V CDR1 and CDR2: MNHEY, SVGAGI. Trimming took off 0 bases at V and 7 bases at J, with 10 bases between the two ends. The CDR3 region is CASSYSNRFNSPLHF. CDR3 DNA sequence: TGTGCCAGCAGTTACTCGAACAGGTTCAATTCACCCCTCCACTTT.

The chain carries TRBV20-1 and TRBJ1-2; D unresolved. The CDR3 contains 15 residues. Per germline, CDR1 DFQATT and CDR2 SNEGSKA (reference sequence). V lost 3 bases and J 0 bases, leaving 14 bases between the germline ends. The CDR3: CSASYGGVTNYGYTF. The CDR3 region has the DNA TGCAGTGCTAGTTATGGCGGCGTAACTAACTATGGCTACACCTTC.

The rearrangement joins TRBV5-6 to TRBJ1-3; D is undetermined. V was cut by 0 bases and J by 2 bases, with 6 bases left in between. The CDR3 spans 14 residues. The germline CDR1 and CDR2 sequences are SGHDT and YYEEEE. The CDR3 region is CASSLAGAGNTIYF. For the CDR3, the DNA is TGTGCCAGCAGCTTGGCCGGGGCTGGAAACACCATATATTTT.

The chain is built from TRBV3-1 (or the pseudogene TRBV3-2) and TRBJ1-1, with D uncertain. This CDR3 contains 16 residues. Germline V CDR1 and CDR2: LGHDT, YNNKEL (reference sequence). Trimming shortened V by 1 base and J by 2 bases, and 14 bases separated the two germline ends. CDR3 loop: CASSQGHGGVNTEAFF. CDR3 coding DNA: TGTGCCAGCAGCCAAGGACACGGAGGAGTAAACACTGAAGCTTTCTTT.

This rearrangement joins TRBV18 to TRBJ1-4; tentative D call: TRBD1 (5 bases). Per germline, CDR1 KGHSH and CDR2 LQKENI. V was pared by 2 bases and J by 5 bases, with 9 bases between. CDR3 length: 14 residues. This CDR3 reads CASSPRGSNEKLFF. CDR3 DNA: TGTGCCAGCTCACCAAGGGGTTCAAATGAAAAACTGTTTTTT.

The chain carries TRBV9 and TRBJ1-1, with D unclear. Germline V CDR1 and CDR2: SGDLS, YYNGEE. The V end lost 0 bases, the J end lost 5 bases, and 14 bases lay between the germline ends. This CDR3 contains 15 residues. DNA of the CDR3: TGTGCCAGCAGCGTAGATCCGGACCCGGGGACTGAAGCTTTCTTT. Translation: CASSVDPDPGTEAFF.

The chain couples TRBV5-1 to TRBJ2-6; D gene ambiguous. CDR3 length: 14 amino acids. Trimming took off 6 bases at V and 2 bases at J, with 9 bases between the two ends. Germline V lookup: CDR1 SGHRS, CDR2 YFSETQ. The CDR3 reads CASNPQAGANVLTF. The CDR3 bases are TGCGCCAGCAACCCCCAGGCTGGGGCCAACGTCCTGACTTTC.

The chain carries TRBV11-2 and TRBJ1-2, with D possibly being TRBD1 (6 bases). Trimming removed 1 base at V and 2 bases at J, with 8 bases between. This CDR3 has 14 amino acids. The germline gives CDR1 SGHAT, CDR2 FQNNGV. Written as DNA, the CDR3 is TGTGCCAGCAGCTTAGTCCAGGGGAACTATGGCTACACCTTC. Translation gives CASSLVQGNYGYTF.

CDR3 DNA: TGCGCCAGCAGCGAAACCGGGACAATCGATGAAAAACTGTTTTTT. As protein: CASSETGTIDEKLFF. The rearrangement links TRBV5-1 to TRBJ1-4, with D perhaps matching TRBD1 (6 bases). V gave up 4 bases and J gave up 6 bases, with 16 bases separating them. Germline lookup yields CDR1 SGHRS and CDR2 YFSETQ. The length of the CDR3 is 15 residues.

V is TRBV7-8 and J is TRBJ1-2, with 7 bases matching TRBD1. The CDR3 loop spans 13 amino acids. V shed 5 bases, J shed 4 bases, and the junction held 4 bases outside the gene matches. Germline V gives CDR1 SGHVS, CDR2 FQNEAQ. In DNA, the CDR3 is TGTGCCAGCAGCCCCGGGACAGCCTATGGCTACACCTTC. Its protein product is CASSPGTAYGYTF.

The chain carries TRBV3-1 (or the pseudogene TRBV3-2) and TRBJ1-1; no reliable D call. The CDR3 spans 15 residues. Trimming took 1 base from V and 0 from J, leaving 9 bases between them. Germline loops: CDR1 LGHDT, CDR2 YNNKEL (reference sequence). CDR3 in amino acids: CASSQAAGMNTEAFF. The CDR3 DNA reads as TGTGCCAGCAGCCAAGCTGCGGGGATGAACACTGAAGCTTTCTTT.

The DNA of the CDR3 is TGTGCCAGCAGTTTAGGGGTGACAGGGCTCTCGACCGGGGAGCTGTTTTTT. Its translation: CASSLGVTGLSTGELFF. The V gene is TRBV7-3, the J gene TRBJ2-2; 7 nucleotides align to TRBD1. This CDR3 has 17 amino acids. Trimming cost V 6 bases and J 5 bases; bases outside gene matches: 15. CDR1 SGHTA and CDR2 FQGTGA come from the germline V gene.

The gene calls are TRBV10-3 and TRBJ1-4, with D maybe TRBD1 (5 bases). Germline CDR1 is ENHRY and CDR2 is SYGVKD. This CDR3 is 14 amino acids long. V dropped 6 bases and J dropped 3 bases, with 11 bases sitting between them. This chain's CDR3 is CAISAGPPNEKLFF. The CDR3 DNA is TGTGCCATCAGCGCGGGGCCCCCTAATGAAAAACTGTTTTTT.

The rearrangement links TRBV27 to TRBJ1-6; D perhaps matches TRBD1 (5 bases). V was shortened by 8 bases and J by 3 bases, with 17 bases between the two germline ends. Germline CDR1 is MNHEY and CDR2 is SMNVEV (reference sequence). This CDR3 has 16 residues. CDR3 DNA sequence: TGTGCCAGCGGGGACTACCCGGATTTCTATAATTCACCCCTCCACTTT. It encodes CASGDYPDFYNSPLHF.

This chain connects TRBV10-1 to TRBJ2-1; 8 bases align to TRBD1. Germline V gene data show CDR1 as WNHNN and CDR2 as SYGVQD (reference sequence). This CDR3 is 13 amino acids long. Losses at the gene ends were 6 bases for V and 9 bases for J; bases not matched to a gene: 7. The CDR3 DNA reads TGCGCCAGCAGCCAGGGGGCCGTAGGTGAGCAGTTCTTC. Protein product: CASSQGAVGEQFF.

This chain uses TRBV19 with TRBJ2-2; no firm D call. Looked up from germline, CDR1 is LNHDA and CDR2 is SQIVND (reference sequence). Trimming removed 7 bases from V and 0 bases from J, with 6 bases in between. The CDR3 contains 13 residues. The CDR3 region is CASTTTNTGELFF. The CDR3 region has the DNA TGTGCCAGTACCACAACGAACACCGGGGAGCTGTTTTTT.

This clone was seen more than once but under ten times. The chain is built from TRBV2 and TRBJ1-1; TRBD1 is a possible D gene (5 bases). The CDR3 spans 15 residues. CDR1 is SNHLY and CDR2 is FYNNEI in the germline V gene. V was trimmed by 8 bases and J by 2 bases, leaving 18 bases between them. The CDR3 nucleotides read TGTGCCAGCCTACTCCCAACAGGTAGAAACACTGAAGCTTTCTTT. It is translated as CASLLPTGRNTEAFF.

This chain connects TRBV11-1 to TRBJ1-1; 8 positions agree with TRBD1. The CDR3 has 14 amino acids. V shed 6 bases and J 3 bases; nucleotides not matched to a gene: 6. Looked up from germline, CDR1 is SGHAT and CDR2 is FQDESV (reference sequence). In DNA form, the CDR3 reads TGTGCCAGCAGACTACAGGGGGTATACACTGAAGCTTTCTTT. This gives the protein CASRLQGVYTEAFF.

The rearrangement uses TRBV5-4 and TRBJ1-6; 11 bases align to TRBD1. There are 15 residues in the CDR3. Germline CDR1 and CDR2: SGHNT and YYREEE (reference sequence). Trimming at V came to 4 bases and at J to 7 bases, leaving 4 bases not matched to a gene. As DNA, the CDR3 is TGTGCCAGCAGCGTGGGACAGGGGGAGAATTCACCCCTCCACTTT. It yields the protein CASSVGQGENSPLHF.

The rearrangement joins TRBV25-1 to TRBJ2-7, with 9 nucleotides matching TRBD1. Germline CDR1 is MGHDK and CDR2 is SYGVNS. CDR3 size: 15 residues. V trimming: 4 bases; J trimming: 2 bases; junction bases outside the gene matches: 6. CDR3 loop: CASSGPGTGTYEQYF. Here the CDR3 DNA reads TGTGCCAGCAGTGGACCCGGGACAGGGACCTACGAGCAGTACTTC.

V gene TRBV30 combines with J gene TRBJ1-3, with 9 bases identical to TRBD1. With 5 bases clipped from V and 3 bases from J, the junction kept 5 bases outside the gene matches. CDR1 and CDR2 (germline): GTSNPN, SVGIG (reference sequence). CDR3 size: 14 residues. The CDR3: CAWGQGNFGNTIYF. The CDR3, as DNA: TGTGCCTGGGGACAGGGGAACTTTGGAAACACCATATATTTT.